This T cell receptor (beta chain) derives from a study of blood T cell repertoires in COVID-19. As for the study in general: Specimens from acute and convalescent COVID-19 originated in the United States, Italy and Spain. PBMCs, B-cell-depleted T cells, or T cells provided the cDNA or gDNA that made up the material.

The CDR3 length is 13 residues. The germline CDR1 and CDR2 sequences are SGHNT and YYREEE (reference sequence). V shed 5 bases, J shed 4 bases, and the junction held 5 bases outside the gene matches. In the original processing: Amplification of reference gene primers provided the estimated nucleated cell counts. The table came from immunoSEQ multiplex PCR; TCRdb's copy has only in-frame clones and leaves some out. Clonal size and the V and J genes are those of that table, whereas D and trimming came from the DNA. The profile shows around 60,000 clones, about four fifths of them singletons. The source is a woman older than 75 with acute or convalescent COVID-19. Source material: peripheral blood. The chain is built from TRBV5-4 and TRBJ1-2; 7 nucleotides line up with TRBD1. The CDR3 region is CASSLTGTYGYTF. The CDR3 DNA sequence: TGTGCCAGCAGTTTGACAGGGACCTATGGCTACACCTTC.